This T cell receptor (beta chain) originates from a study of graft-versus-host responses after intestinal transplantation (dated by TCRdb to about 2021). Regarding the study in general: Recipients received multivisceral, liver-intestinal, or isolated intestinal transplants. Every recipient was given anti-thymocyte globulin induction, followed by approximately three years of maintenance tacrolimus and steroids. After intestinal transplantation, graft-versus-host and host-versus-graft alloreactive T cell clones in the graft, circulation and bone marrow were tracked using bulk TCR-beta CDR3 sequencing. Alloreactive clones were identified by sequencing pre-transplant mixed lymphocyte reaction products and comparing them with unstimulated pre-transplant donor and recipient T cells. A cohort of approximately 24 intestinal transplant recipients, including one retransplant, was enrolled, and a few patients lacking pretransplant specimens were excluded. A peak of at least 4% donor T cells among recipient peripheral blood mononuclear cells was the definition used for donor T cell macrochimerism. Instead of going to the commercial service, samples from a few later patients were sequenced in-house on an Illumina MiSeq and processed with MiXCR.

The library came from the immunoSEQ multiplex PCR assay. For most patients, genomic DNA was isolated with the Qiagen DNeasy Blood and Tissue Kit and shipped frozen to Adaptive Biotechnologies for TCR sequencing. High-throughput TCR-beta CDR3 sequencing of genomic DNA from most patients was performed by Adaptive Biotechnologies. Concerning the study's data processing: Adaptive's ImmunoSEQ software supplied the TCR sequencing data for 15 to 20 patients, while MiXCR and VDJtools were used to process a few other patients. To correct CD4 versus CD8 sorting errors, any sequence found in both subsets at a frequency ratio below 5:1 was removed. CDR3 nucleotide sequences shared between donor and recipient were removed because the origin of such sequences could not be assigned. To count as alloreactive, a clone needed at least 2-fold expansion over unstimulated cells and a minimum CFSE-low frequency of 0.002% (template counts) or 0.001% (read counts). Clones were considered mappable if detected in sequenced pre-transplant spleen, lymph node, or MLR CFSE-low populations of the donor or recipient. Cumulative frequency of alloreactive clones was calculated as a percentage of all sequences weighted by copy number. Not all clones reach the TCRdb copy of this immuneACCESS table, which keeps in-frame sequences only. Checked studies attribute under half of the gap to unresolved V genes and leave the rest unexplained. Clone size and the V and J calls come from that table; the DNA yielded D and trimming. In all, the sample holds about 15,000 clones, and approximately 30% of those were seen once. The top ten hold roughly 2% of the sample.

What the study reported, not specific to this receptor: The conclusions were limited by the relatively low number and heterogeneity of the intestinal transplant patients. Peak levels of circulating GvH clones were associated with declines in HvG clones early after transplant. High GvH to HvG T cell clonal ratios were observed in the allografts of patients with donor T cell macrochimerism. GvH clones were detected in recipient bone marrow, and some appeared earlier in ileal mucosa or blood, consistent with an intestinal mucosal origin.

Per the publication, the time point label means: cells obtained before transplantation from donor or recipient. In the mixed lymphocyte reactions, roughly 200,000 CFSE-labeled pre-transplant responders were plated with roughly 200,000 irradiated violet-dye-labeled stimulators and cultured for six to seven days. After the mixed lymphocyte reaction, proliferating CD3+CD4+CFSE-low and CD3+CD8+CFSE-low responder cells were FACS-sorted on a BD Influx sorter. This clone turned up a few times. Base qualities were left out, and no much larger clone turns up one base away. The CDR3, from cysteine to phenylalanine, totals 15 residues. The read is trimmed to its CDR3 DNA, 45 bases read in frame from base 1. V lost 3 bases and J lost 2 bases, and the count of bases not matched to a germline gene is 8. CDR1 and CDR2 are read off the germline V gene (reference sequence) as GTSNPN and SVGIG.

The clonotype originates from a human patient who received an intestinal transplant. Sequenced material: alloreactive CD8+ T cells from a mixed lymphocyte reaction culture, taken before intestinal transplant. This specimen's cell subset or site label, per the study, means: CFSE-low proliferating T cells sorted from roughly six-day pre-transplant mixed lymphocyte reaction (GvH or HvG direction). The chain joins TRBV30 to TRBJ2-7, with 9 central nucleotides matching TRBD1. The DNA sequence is TGTGCCTGGAGCCAGGGACAGGGAATTACCTACGAGCAGTACTTC. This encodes CAWSQGQGITYEQYF.